Below, 22 T cell receptor beta chains from the same sample are listed, as sequenced in a study of shared clonotypes between healthy human individuals. TCRdb's copy holds only in-frame clones and misses some; the assay was immunoSEQ multiplex PCR. This table holds roughly 500,000 clones, 70% to 80% found once. Sequenced material: PBMCs. Receptors originate from a woman aged 40 to 50 in good health. Some clones in this sample may be carry-over from other donors' samples.

Note on this clone: A far larger clone is off by one base, so a read error is likely. Different DNA sequences within this sample yield the same CDR3. V gene TRBV9 combines with J gene TRBJ2-7, with 8 bases identical to TRBD1. This CDR3 contains 14 residues. V shed 4 bases and J 2 bases; nucleotides not matched to a gene: 5. The germline V gene encodes CDR1 SGDLS and CDR2 YYNGEE. As DNA, the CDR3 is TGTGCCAGCAGCACACAGGGGGTGCCCTACGAGCAGTACTTC. This gives the protein CASSTQGVPYEQYF.

V and J are TRBV9 and TRBJ2-1; D unresolved. The V gene's germline CDR1 is SGDLS and CDR2 YYNGEE. V was pared by 1 base and J by 2 bases, with 13 bases between. The CDR3 consists of 16 residues. CDR3 residues: CASSVRVSSTYNEQFF. CDR3 nucleotides: TGTGCCAGCAGCGTACGCGTTTCGTCTACCTACAATGAGCAGTTCTTC.

The chain has TRBV6-5 and TRBJ2-1; 15 bases line up with TRBD2. This CDR3 has 14 amino acids. CDR1 is MNHEY, CDR2 SVGAGI, per germline. V gave up 4 bases and J gave up 9 bases; unmatched junction bases: 1. The CDR3 DNA sequence: TGTGCCAGCAGTTGGGGACTAGCGGGAGGTGAGCAGTTCTTC. Protein: CASSWGLAGGEQFF.

This clone was detected once. The chain uses TRBV11-1 and TRBJ2-7; TRBD2 matches at 11 bases. The CDR3 has 17 amino acids. V gave up 7 bases and J gave up 0 bases; unmatched junction bases: 11. Germline V gene data show CDR1 as SGHAT and CDR2 as FQDESV (reference sequence). The CDR3 DNA reads as TGTGCCAGCAACGCCGGGGGACTAGCGGCTCCCTCCTACGAGCAGTACTTC. Encoded protein: CASNAGGLAAPSYEQYF.

V and J are TRBV30 and TRBJ2-1; 8 bases fit TRBD2. Germline assignment: CDR1 GTSNPN and CDR2 SVGIG (reference sequence). The J segment lost 7 bases and the V segment lost 4 bases, leaving 6 bases of the junction unmatched. This CDR3 is 13 amino acids long. The CDR3 DNA is TGTGCCTGGACTAGCGGGCACGTTAATGAGCAGTTCTTC. Amino acid sequence: CAWTSGHVNEQFF.

This clone was seen a single time. The rearrangement joins TRBV11-3 to TRBJ2-7; TRBD2 agrees at 8 bases. CDR1 and CDR2 from the germline V gene are SGHNT and YENEEA. This CDR3 comprises 13 residues. The ends lost 5 bases at V and 4 bases at J; junction bases unmatched: 4. The CDR3 is CASSPGGRYEQYF. Here the CDR3 DNA reads TGTGCCAGCAGCCCCGGCGGGAGGTACGAGCAGTACTTC.

The V gene is TRBV6-1, the J gene TRBJ1-1, with D possibly being TRBD1 (6 bases). The V end was cut by 5 bases, the J end by 4 bases, with 11 bases between. The CDR3 is made up of 13 amino acids. From germline, CDR1 is MNHNS and CDR2 SASEGT. This chain's CDR3 is CASSRQAATEAFF. DNA of the CDR3: TGTGCCAGCAGTCGACAGGCAGCCACTGAAGCTTTCTTT.

This chain joins TRBV18 and TRBJ1-1; D is undetermined. The CDR3 covers 12 residues. Germline V gene sequence: CDR1 KGHSH, CDR2 LQKENI. V gave up 3 bases and J gave up 1 base, with 3 bases separating them. DNA for the CDR3: TGTGCCAGCTCACCGCGGAACACTGAAGCTTTCTTT. It yields the protein CASSPRNTEAFF.

This rearrangement joins TRBV5-1 to TRBJ2-2, with 10 bases lining up with TRBD2. Unmatched junction bases numbered 7, after V lost 1 base and J lost 7 bases. The germline V gene has CDR1 SGHRS and CDR2 YFSETQ. The CDR3 is 16 residues long. The CDR3 coding sequence is TGCGCCAGCAGCTTGAGCCTAGCGGGAGTGATCGGGGAGCTGTTTTTT. Amino acid sequence: CASSLSLAGVIGELFF.

This clone was detected only a few times. This chain's CDR3 is CASSSSSGSSTDTQYF. The CDR3 nucleotides read TGCGCCAGCAGCTCGTCTAGCGGGAGTAGCACAGATACGCAGTATTTT. The chain combines TRBV5-1 with TRBJ2-3; TRBD2 agrees at 10 bases. The CDR3 runs 16 residues. V lost 3 bases and J lost 0; bases outside the gene matches: 4. CDR1 SGHRS and CDR2 YFSETQ come from the germline V gene.

Only a few counts were recorded for this clone. The sample carries other DNA sequences with the same CDR3. The V and J genes are TRBV18 and TRBJ1-2; D may be TRBD1 (6 bases). The CDR3 runs 15 residues. Trimming stripped 2 bases from V and 3 bases from J, with 13 bases between. Germline V lookup: CDR1 KGHSH, CDR2 LQKENI. As DNA, the CDR3 is TGTGCCAGCTCACCATCTACAGGGTTGGACTATGGCTACACCTTC. Residues: CASSPSTGLDYGYTF.

The chain is built from TRBV6-5 and TRBJ2-2; D call uncertain. This CDR3 is built from 14 residues. V was clipped by 2 bases and J by 5 bases, with 9 bases between them. Germline CDR1 is MNHEY and CDR2 is SVGAGI. CDR3 residues: CASSYKQETGELFF. The CDR3 DNA sequence: TGTGCCAGCAGTTACAAGCAAGAGACCGGGGAGCTGTTTTTT.

About this clone: This same CDR3 is encoded by further DNA sequences in the sample. The chain employs TRBV30 and TRBJ1-1; a possible D gene is TRBD1 (5 bases). Looked up from germline, CDR1 is GTSNPN and CDR2 is SVGIG (reference sequence). V lost 0 bases, J lost 0 bases, and 14 bases lay in between. The CDR3 has 16 amino acids. For the CDR3, the DNA is TGTGCCTGGAGTGTGCAGGGCCATACAGTGAACACTGAAGCTTTCTTT. It translates to CAWSVQGHTVNTEAFF.

V usage is TRBV5-1 and J usage is TRBJ2-7; TRBD2 agrees at 13 bases. CDR3 length: 15 amino acids. V lost 4 bases and J lost 4; bases outside the gene matches: 5. Per germline, CDR1 SGHRS and CDR2 YFSETQ. In nucleotides, the CDR3 is TGCGCCAGCAGCCGGACTAGCGGGAGCGTATACGAGCAGTACTTC. Its translation: CASSRTSGSVYEQYF.

The rearrangement joins TRBV7-9 to TRBJ2-7; no firm D call. Germline lookup yields CDR1 SEHNR and CDR2 FQNEAQ (reference sequence). Trimming shortened V by 2 bases and J by 6 bases, and 11 bases separated the two germline ends. CDR3 size: 13 residues. The CDR3 sequence: CASSLTNYGEQYF. CDR3 DNA sequence: TGTGCCAGCAGCTTAACTAATTACGGCGAGCAGTACTTC.

The chain joins TRBV29-1 to TRBJ2-1; perhaps TRBD2 as D (5 bases). V was clipped by 1 base and J by 9 bases, with 16 bases between them. Germline values: CDR1 SQVTM, CDR2 ANQGSEA. The CDR3 has 14 amino acids. CDR3 in amino acids: CSVEGGSGIGEQFF. The CDR3 bases are TGCAGCGTTGAAGGTGGTTCGGGGATAGGTGAGCAGTTCTTC.

CDR3 amino acids: CASSRGTLNSPLHF. CDR3 sequence (DNA): TGTGCCAGCAGTCGGGGGACACTGAATTCACCCCTCCACTTT. The chain has TRBV6-1 and TRBJ1-6, with D perhaps matching TRBD1 (6 bases). The V end was cut by 5 bases, the J end by 7 bases, with 12 bases between. The CDR3 is 14 amino acids. Germline V gene sequence: CDR1 MNHNS, CDR2 SASEGT.

This chain uses TRBV14 with TRBJ2-1; D remains unclear. Germline-derived CDR1 and CDR2 are SGHDN and FVKESK. The CDR3 length is 13 residues. Trimming removed 1 base from V and 10 bases from J, with 11 bases in between. The CDR3 spells CASSQVLATEQFF. Written as DNA, the CDR3 is TGTGCCAGCAGCCAAGTCTTGGCTACCGAGCAGTTCTTC.

V and J are TRBV28 and TRBJ2-7, with D unresolved. The ends were cut back, 6 bases at V and 2 bases at J, with 11 bases in the middle. The V gene's germline CDR1 is MDHEN and CDR2 SYDVKM. The CDR3 length is 13 residues. In DNA, the CDR3 is TGTGCCAGCAGCGTGTCCCAAACCTACGAGCAGTACTTC. Translation: CASSVSQTYEQYF.

This clone has a handful of counts. The V call is TRBV5-1, the J call TRBJ2-7; 8 nucleotides align to TRBD2. The V gene's germline CDR1 is SGHRS and CDR2 YFSETQ. This CDR3 is 15 amino acids long. After removal of 4 bases from V and 2 bases from J, the junction contained 8 bases not matched to a gene. CDR3 residues: CASSPRGGATYEQYF. The CDR3 DNA reads TGCGCCAGCAGCCCCCGGGGGGGGGCAACCTACGAGCAGTACTTC.

The genes are TRBV6-1 and TRBJ1-5, with D tentatively TRBD1 (6 bases). Germline-derived CDR1 and CDR2 are MNHNS and SASEGT. The CDR3 covers 15 residues. Trimming pared 7 bases from V and 0 bases from J, leaving 13 bases between. CDR3: CASTFYRASNQPQHF. CDR3 in DNA: TGTGCCAGCACCTTCTACAGGGCTAGCAATCAGCCCCAGCATTTT.

The chain couples TRBV19 to TRBJ1-1, with a weak D call TRBD1 (5 bases). V was clipped by 2 bases and J by 5 bases, with 12 bases between them. This CDR3 comprises 14 residues. The germline V gene has CDR1 LNHDA and CDR2 SQIVND (reference sequence). In nucleotides, the CDR3 is TGTGCCAGTAGTATATCCAAGGGGTGGACTGAAGCTTTCTTT. This gives the protein CASSISKGWTEAFF.